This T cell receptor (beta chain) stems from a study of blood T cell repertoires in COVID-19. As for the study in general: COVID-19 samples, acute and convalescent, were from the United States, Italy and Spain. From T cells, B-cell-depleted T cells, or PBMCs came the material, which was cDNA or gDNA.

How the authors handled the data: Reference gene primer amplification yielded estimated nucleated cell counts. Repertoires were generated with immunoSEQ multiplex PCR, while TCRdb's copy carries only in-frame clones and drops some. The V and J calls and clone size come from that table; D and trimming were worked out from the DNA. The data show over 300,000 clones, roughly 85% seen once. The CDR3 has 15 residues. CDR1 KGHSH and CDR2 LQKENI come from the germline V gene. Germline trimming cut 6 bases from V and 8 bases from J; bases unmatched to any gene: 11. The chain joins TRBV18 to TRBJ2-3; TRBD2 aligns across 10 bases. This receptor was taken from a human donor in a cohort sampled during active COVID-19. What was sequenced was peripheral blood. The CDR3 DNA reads TGTGCCAGCTCCCCTCAGCGGGGGGGCCCTGGTACGCAGTATTTT. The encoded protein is CASSPQRGGPGTQYF.